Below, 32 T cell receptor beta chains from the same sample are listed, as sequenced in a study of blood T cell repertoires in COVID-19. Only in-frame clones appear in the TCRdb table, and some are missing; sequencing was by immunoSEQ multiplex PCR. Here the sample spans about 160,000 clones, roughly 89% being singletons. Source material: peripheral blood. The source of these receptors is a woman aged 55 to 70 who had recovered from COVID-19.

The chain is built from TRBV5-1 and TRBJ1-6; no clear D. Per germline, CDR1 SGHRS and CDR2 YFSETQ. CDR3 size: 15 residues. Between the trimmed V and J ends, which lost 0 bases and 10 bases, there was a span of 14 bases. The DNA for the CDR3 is TGCGCCAGCAGCTTGGCCAGCGGGGTTCGGTCACCCCTCCACTTT. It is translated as CASSLASGVRSPLHF.

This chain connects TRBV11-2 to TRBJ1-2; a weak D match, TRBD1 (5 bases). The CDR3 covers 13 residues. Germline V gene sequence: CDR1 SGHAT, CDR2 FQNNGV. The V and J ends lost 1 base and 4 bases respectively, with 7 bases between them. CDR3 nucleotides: TGTGCCAGCAGCTTAGCCAGGGCCTATGGCTACACCTTC. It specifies CASSLARAYGYTF. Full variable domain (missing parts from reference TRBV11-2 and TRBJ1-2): EAGVAQSPRYKIIEKRQSVAFWCNPISGHATLYWYQQILGQGPKLLIQFQNNGVVDDSQLPKDRFSAERLKGVDSTLKIQPAKLEDSAVYLCASSLARAYGYTFGSGTRLTVV.

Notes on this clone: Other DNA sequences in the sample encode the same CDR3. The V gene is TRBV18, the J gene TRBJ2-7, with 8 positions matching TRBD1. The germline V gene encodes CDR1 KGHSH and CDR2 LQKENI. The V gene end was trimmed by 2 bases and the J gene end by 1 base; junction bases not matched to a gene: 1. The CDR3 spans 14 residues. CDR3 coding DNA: TGTGCCAGCTCACCAGGGACAGGTTCCTACGAGCAGTACTTC. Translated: CASSPGTGSYEQYF. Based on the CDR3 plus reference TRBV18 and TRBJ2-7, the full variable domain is NAGVMQNPRHLVRRRGQEARLRCSPMKGHSHVYWYRQLPEEGLKFMVYLQKENIIDESGMPKERFSAEFPKEGPSILRIQQVVRGDSAAYFCASSPGTGSYEQYFGPGTRLTVT.

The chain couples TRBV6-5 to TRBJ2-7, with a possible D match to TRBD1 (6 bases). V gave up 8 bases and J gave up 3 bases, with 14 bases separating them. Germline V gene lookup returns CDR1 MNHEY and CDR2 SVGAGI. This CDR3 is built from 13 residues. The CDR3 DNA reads TGTGCCAGCGGCCGACAGGAGAGCTACGAGCAGTACTTC. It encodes CASGRQESYEQYF.

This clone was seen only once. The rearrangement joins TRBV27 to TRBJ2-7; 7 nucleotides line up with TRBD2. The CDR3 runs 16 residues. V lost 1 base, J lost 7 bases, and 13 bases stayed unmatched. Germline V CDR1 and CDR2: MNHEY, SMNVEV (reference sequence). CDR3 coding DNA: TGTGCCAGCAGTTTATGGTCCGGCGGGGGACTGGGGGAGCAGTACTTC. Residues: CASSLWSGGGLGEQYF.

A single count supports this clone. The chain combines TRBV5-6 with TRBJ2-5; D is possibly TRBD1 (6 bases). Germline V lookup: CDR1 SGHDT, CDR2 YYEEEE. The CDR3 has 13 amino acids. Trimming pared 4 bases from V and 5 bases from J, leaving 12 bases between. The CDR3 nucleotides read TGTGCCAGCAGCCCGGCAGGGGACGAGACCCAGTACTTC. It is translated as CASSPAGDETQYF.

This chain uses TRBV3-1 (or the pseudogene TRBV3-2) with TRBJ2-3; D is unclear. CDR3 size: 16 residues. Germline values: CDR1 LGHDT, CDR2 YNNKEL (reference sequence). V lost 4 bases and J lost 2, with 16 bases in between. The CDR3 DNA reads TGTGCCAGCAGCCCGCACGGGTCGATGAACACAGATACGCAGTATTTT. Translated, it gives CASSPHGSMNTDTQYF.

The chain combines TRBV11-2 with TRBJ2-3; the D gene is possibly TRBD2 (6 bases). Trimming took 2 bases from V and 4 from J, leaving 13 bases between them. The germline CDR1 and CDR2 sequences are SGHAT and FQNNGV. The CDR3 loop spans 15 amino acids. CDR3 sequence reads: CASSLNGGMADTQYF. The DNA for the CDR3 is TGTGCCAGCAGCTTAAACGGGGGAATGGCAGATACGCAGTATTTT.

CDR3 nucleotides: TGTGCCAGCTCACCCGGCGGCAGGGGGTCTCGGGAGACCCAGTACTTC. It encodes CASSPGGRGSRETQYF. J is TRBJ2-5 and V is TRBV18, with TRBD1 matching 7 bases. Germline CDR1 is KGHSH and CDR2 is LQKENI. CDR3 size: 16 residues. J was trimmed by 5 bases and V by 3 bases; bases with no gene match: 12.

CDR3 DNA: TGCGCCAGCAGCCAAGCCGGGACAGGGTTCTCCTACGAGCAGTACTTC. It codes for CASSQAGTGFSYEQYF. V is TRBV4-1 and J is TRBJ2-7; TRBD1 matches 9 bases. The germline gives CDR1 MGHRA, CDR2 YSYEKL. The CDR3 consists of 16 residues. The ends lost 1 base at V and 0 bases at J; junction bases unmatched: 4.

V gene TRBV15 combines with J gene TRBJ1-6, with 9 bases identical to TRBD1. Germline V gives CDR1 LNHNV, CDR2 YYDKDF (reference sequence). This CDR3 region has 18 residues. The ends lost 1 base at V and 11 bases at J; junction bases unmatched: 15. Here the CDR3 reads CATSRAGARDRGIAPLHF. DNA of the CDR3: TGTGCCACCAGCAGAGCAGGGGCCAGAGACAGGGGGATCGCACCCCTCCACTTT.

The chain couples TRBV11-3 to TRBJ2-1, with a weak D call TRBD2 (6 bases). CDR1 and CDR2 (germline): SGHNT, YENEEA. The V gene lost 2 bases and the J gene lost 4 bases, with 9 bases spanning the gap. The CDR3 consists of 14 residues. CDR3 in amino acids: CASSLSGGYNEQFF. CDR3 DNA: TGTGCCAGCAGCTTAAGTGGGGGGTACAATGAGCAGTTCTTC.

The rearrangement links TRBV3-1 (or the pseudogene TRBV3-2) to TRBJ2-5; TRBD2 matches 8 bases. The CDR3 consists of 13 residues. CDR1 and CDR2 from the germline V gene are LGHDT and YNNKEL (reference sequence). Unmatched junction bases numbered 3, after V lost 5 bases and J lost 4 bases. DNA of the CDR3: TGTGCCAGCAGCTACGCGGGGGGAGAGACCCAGTACTTC. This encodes CASSYAGGETQYF.

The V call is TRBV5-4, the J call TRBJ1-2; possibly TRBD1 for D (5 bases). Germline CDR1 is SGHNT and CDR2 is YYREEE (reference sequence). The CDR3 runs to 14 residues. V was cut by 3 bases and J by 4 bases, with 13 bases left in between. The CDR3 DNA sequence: TGTGCCAGCAGCTCAGGGACTTTACCCTATGGCTACACCTTC. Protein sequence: CASSSGTLPYGYTF.

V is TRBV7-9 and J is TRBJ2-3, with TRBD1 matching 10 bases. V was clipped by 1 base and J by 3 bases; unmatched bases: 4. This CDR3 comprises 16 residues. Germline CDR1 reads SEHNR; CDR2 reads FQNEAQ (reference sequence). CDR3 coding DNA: TGTGCCAGCAGCTTAGGGGACAGGGGATCGACAGATACGCAGTATTTT. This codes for CASSLGDRGSTDTQYF. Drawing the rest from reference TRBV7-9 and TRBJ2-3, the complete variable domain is DTGVSQNPRHKITKRGQNVTFRCDPISEHNRLYWYRQTLGQGPEFLTYFQNEAQLEKSRLLSDRFSAERPKGSFSTLEIQRTEQGDSAMYLCASSLGDRGSTDTQYFGPGTRLTVL.

CDR3 sequence: CASRRSNYGYTF. CDR3 DNA sequence: TGTGCCAGCAGGAGGTCTAACTATGGCTACACCTTC. The rearrangement joins TRBV12-3 or TRBV12-4 to TRBJ1-2; D unresolved. The CDR3 is made up of 12 amino acids. V was pared by 6 bases and J by 0 bases, with 5 bases between.

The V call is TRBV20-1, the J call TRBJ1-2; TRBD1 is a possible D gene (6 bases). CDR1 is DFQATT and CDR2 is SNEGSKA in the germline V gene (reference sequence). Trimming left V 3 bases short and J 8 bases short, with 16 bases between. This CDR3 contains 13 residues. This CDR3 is CSASTRGARGYTF. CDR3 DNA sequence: TGCAGTGCTAGTACGCGGGGGGCGAGGGGCTACACCTTC.

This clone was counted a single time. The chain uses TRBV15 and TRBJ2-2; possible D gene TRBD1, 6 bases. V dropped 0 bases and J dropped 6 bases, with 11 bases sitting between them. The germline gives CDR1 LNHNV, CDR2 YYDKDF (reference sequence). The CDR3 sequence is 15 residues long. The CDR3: CATSRDRGIAGELFF. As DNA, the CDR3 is TGTGCCACCAGCAGAGACAGGGGAATCGCCGGGGAGCTGTTTTTT.

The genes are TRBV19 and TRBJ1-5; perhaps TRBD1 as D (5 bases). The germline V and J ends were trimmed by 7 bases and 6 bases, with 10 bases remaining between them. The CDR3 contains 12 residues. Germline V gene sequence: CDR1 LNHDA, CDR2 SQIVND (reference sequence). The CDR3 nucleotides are TGTGCCAGTACCCGGGGGGTTCAGCCCCAGCATTTT. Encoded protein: CASTRGVQPQHF.

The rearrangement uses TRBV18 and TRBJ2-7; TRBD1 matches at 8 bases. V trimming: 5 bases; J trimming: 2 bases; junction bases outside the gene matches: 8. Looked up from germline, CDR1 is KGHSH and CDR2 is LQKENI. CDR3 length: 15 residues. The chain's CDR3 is CASSTTGTGPYEQYF. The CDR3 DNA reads TGTGCCAGCTCAACTACCGGGACAGGACCCTACGAGCAGTACTTC.

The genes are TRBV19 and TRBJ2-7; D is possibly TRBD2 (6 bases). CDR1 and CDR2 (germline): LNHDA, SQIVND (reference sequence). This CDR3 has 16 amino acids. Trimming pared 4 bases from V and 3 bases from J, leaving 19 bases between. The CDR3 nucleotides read TGTGCCAGTAGTAGCCCGAGGCGGGGATCTGGCTACGAGCAGTACTTC. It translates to CASSSPRRGSGYEQYF.

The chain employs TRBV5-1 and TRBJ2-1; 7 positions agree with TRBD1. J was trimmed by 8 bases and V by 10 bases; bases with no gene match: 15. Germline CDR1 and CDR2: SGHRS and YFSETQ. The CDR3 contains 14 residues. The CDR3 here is CASNPAYRGDEQFF. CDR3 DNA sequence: TGCGCCTCCAACCCTGCTTACAGGGGCGATGAGCAGTTCTTC.

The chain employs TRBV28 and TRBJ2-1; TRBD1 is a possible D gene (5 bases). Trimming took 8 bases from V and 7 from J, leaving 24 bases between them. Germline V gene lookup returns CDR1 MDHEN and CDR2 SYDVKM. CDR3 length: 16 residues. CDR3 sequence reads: CASPPVWQGAWNEQFF. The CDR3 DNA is TGTGCCAGCCCCCCGGTTTGGCAGGGTGCCTGGAATGAGCAGTTCTTC.

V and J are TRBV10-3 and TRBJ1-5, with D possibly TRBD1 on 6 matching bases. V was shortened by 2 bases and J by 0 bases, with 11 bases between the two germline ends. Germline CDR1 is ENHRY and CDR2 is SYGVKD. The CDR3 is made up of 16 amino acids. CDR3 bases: TGTGCCATCAGTGAGGGGGGACAACTTAGCAATCAGCCCCAGCATTTT. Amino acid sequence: CAISEGGQLSNQPQHF.

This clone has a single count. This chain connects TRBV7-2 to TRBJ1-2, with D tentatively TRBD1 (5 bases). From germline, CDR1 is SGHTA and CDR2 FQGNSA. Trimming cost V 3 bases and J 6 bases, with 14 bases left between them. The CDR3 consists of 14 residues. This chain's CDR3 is CASSLGLETDGYTF. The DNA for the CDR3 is TGTGCCAGCAGCTTGGGGCTGGAGACTGATGGCTACACCTTC. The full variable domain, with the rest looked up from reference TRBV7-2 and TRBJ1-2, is GAGVSQSPSNKVTEKGKDVELRCDPISGHTALYWYRQSLGQGLEFLIYFQGNSAPDKSGLPSDRFSAERTGGSVSTLTIQRTQQEDSAVYLCASSLGLETDGYTFGSGTRLTVV.

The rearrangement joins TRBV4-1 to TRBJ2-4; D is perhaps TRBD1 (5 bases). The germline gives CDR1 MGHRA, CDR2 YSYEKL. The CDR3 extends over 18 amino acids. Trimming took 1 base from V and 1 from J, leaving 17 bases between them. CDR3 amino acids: CASSQGAGIFSAKNIQYF. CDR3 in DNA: TGCGCCAGCAGCCAAGGCGCAGGGATTTTTTCCGCCAAAAACATTCAGTACTTC.

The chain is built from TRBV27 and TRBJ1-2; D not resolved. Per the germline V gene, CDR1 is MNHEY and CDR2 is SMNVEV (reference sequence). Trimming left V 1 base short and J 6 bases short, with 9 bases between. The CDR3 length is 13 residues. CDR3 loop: CASSLYWGDGYTF. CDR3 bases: TGTGCCAGCAGTTTATATTGGGGAGATGGCTACACCTTC.

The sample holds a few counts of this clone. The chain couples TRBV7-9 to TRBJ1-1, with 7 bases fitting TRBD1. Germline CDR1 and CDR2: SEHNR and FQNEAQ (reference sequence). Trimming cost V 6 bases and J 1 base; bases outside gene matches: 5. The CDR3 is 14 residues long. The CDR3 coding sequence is TGTGCCAGCAGTTCCAGGACAGGGAACACTGAAGCTTTCTTT. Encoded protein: CASSSRTGNTEAFF.

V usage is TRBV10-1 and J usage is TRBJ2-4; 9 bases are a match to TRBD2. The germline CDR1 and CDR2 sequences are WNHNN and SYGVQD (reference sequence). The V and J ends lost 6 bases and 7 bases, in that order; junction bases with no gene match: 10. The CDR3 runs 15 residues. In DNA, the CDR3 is TGCGCCAGCAGCCCCGGACTAGCGAAAAATAACATTCAGTACTTC. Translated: CASSPGLAKNNIQYF.

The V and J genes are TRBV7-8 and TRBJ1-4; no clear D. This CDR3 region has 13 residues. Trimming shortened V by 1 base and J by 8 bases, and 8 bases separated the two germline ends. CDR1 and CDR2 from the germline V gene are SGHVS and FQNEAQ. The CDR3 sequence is CASSLGHKEKLFF. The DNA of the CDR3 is TGTGCCAGCAGCTTAGGACATAAGGAAAAACTGTTTTTT.

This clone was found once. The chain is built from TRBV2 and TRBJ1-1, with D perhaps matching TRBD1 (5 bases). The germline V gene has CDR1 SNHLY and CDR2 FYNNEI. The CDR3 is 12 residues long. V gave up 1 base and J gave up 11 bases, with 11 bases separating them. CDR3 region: CASSEEAGKAFF. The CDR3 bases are TGTGCCAGCAGTGAAGAGGCAGGGAAGGCTTTCTTT.

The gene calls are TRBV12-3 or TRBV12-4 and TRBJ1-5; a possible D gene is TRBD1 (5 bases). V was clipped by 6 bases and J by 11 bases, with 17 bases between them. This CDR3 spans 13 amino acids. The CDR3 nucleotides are TGTGCCAGCAGGGGGCCGTCCCAAGGGGCCCAGCATTTT. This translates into CASRGPSQGAQHF.